This record concerns one T cell receptor beta chain sequence. Its antigen is not identified. The time point is: blood 2 weeks post-SBRT. Described treatment: 15 Gy SBRT to primary tumor, nephrectomy 4 weeks later. Radiation-treated patients gave blood at baseline, week 2 and week 4. The data were produced by immunoSEQ multiplex PCR, yet TCRdb's version contains in-frame clones alone and is incomplete. The profile shows roughly 130,000 clones, 88% of them singletons. The source of the sample is a study of radiation and T cells in renal cell carcinoma. Study at large: Nephrectomy followed 15 Gy stereotactic body radiation by 4 weeks.

Points from the study as a whole: Top tumor clonotypes rose in blood 2 weeks post-radiation, then contracted. Without pretreatment biopsies, baseline tumor clonotype presence was undetermined.

This TCR derives from a woman between 65 and 79 years old with renal cell carcinoma. Here the sequenced sample was blood, taken from a patient whose treatment included radiotherapy and nephrectomy.

CDR3 region: CASSLSTANYGYTF. Here the CDR3 DNA reads TGTGCCAGCAGCCTCAGTACTGCTAACTATGGCTACACCTTC. This chain connects TRBV7-2 to TRBJ1-2; D ambiguous. Germline V gene data show CDR1 as SGHTA and CDR2 as FQGNSA. V shed 5 bases and J shed 0 bases, with 10 bases lying between them. The CDR3 has 14 amino acids.